The subject of this entry is one T cell receptor (beta chain). The sample belongs to a study of shared clonotypes between healthy human individuals. Germline values: CDR1 WSHSY, CDR2 SAAADI. V was cut by 2 bases and J by 5 bases, with 10 bases left in between. The CDR3 length is 14 residues. Using immunoSEQ multiplex PCR, the repertoire was profiled, and TCRdb retains in-frame clones only, with some absent. The top ten clones hold less than 2% of a sample with around 700,000 clones, roughly 70% of them seen once. The TCR sequence derives from a woman aged 25 to 39 in good health. The V gene is TRBV10-2, the J gene TRBJ1-5; TRBD1 is a possible D gene (5 bases). Sequencing input: memory CD4+ T cells sorted from blood. As for subset: CD45RA-negative fraction. The CDR3 sequence: CASSEEVGHQPQHF. CDR3 bases: TGCGCCAGCAGTGAGGAGGTGGGGCATCAGCCCCAGCATTTT.